Listed below are T cell receptor beta chains from one sample, sequenced in a study of graft-versus-host responses after intestinal transplantation. The assay was immunoSEQ multiplex PCR, and TCRdb's table has in-frame clones only and misses some. This table has around 7,400 clones, around three quarters appearing once. Here the sequenced sample was ileum tissue, taken 230 to 240 days after intestinal transplantation. The receptors originated from a human patient who received an intestinal transplant, so some T cells may come from the graft donor. The CDR3 runs from the conserved cysteine through the conserved F or W. The order of the fields is J gene, V gene, clone size, CDR3 protein. Clone size is stated in some rows and not others, as once, few, many or a class when expanded.

>TRBJ2-3|TRBV11-3|-
CASSNMADTQYF
>TRBJ2-1|TRBV19|-
CASSGGLYNEQFF
>TRBJ2-2|TRBV19|-
CASSIYGGGDTGELFF
>TRBJ2-3|TRBV7-9|few
CASSRTIAGGFTDTQYF
>TRBJ2-1|TRBV6-6|few
CASSGTRGFNEQFF
>TRBJ1-2|TRBV30|-
CAWSVSRLYGGGGYTF
>TRBJ2-3|TRBV2|-
CASSRDRQDTQYF
>TRBJ2-3|TRBV6-4|-
CASSETSGGTDTQYF
>TRBJ2-3|TRBV6-5|-
CASWLSGGDTQYF
>TRBJ1-1|TRBV4-1|-
CASSQENLDMNTEAFF
>TRBJ1-2|TRBV6-1|-
CASTDHAERYGYTF
>TRBJ2-7|TRBV6-5|few
CATTDRLTYEQYF
>TRBJ1-4|TRBV2|-
CASKWAPLQSEKLFF
>TRBJ1-3|TRBV6-5|-
CASSYSIGDSGNTIYF
>TRBJ1-5|TRBV19|-
CASSIFTDSNQPQHF
>TRBJ2-3|TRBV4-1|-
CASSRLAGETDTQYF
>TRBJ2-1|TRBV6-1|-
CASSGVAYNEQFF
>TRBJ2-5|TRBV9|-
CARRLQRGVQETQYF
>TRBJ2-4|TRBV6-1|-
CATQESGLNIQYF
>TRBJ1-1|TRBV19|-
CASSTNPGSTEAFF
>TRBJ1-2|TRBV28|-
CASSFPRSLNYGYTF
>TRBJ2-3|TRBV6-1|-
CASRTPGGGTDTQYF
>TRBJ2-2|TRBV27|-
CASSFMDTGELFF
>TRBJ2-3|TRBV25-1|-
CASSDTVFTDTQYF
>TRBJ1-6|TRBV6-5|-
CASRAGGLNSPLHF
>TRBJ2-6|TRBV30|few
CAWIRVSGANVLTF
>TRBJ2-3|TRBV5-4|-
CASSSVPAYTDTQYF
>TRBJ2-1|TRBV2|-
CASSGKLAGRQFF
>TRBJ2-2|TRBV11-2|-
CASSSTRAGTGELFF
>TRBJ2-2|TRBV28|-
CASRGNTGELFF
>TRBJ2-7|TRBV5-1|-
CASRRTRDRGYEQYF
>TRBJ1-3|TRBV6-5|-
CASAAGSFGNTIYF
>TRBJ1-5|TRBV5-4|-
CASSLMGQPQHF
>TRBJ2-5|TRBV7-2|-
CASSFGGGPQETQYF
>TRBJ1-2|TRBV9|-
CASSGLRGWGGRSRDGYTF
>TRBJ1-4|TRBV25-1|-
CASSLVVEKLFF
>TRBJ2-1|TRBV7-2|-
CASSFSYNEQFF
>TRBJ2-5|TRBV7-2|-
CASSPGGEWETQYF
>TRBJ2-5|TRBV7-8|-
CASSLGTGHQETQYF
>TRBJ2-5|TRBV4-3|-
CASSQGYPVRGGSPQETQYF
>TRBJ1-1|TRBV12-5|-
CASGHGGTEAFF
>TRBJ1-5|TRBV27|few
CASSLGTEDQPQHF
>TRBJ2-3|TRBV4-2|-
CASSQEGLAGLTDTQYF
>TRBJ2-2|TRBV27|-
CASSAGYTGELFF
>TRBJ2-5|TRBV5-1|-
CASSFTGTGQETQYF
>TRBJ2-1|TRBV27|few
CASSLPRGTSYNEQFF
>TRBJ2-1|TRBV25-1|once
CASSEYVSYNEQFF
>TRBJ2-1|TRBV18|-
CASSPLQTLHNEQFF
>TRBJ1-2|TRBV5-1|-
CASSLLTGTGHGYTF
>TRBJ1-2|TRBV7-9|-
CASSHGQGANYGYTF
>TRBJ1-1|TRBV6-6|once
CASSIIQGAVGEAFF
>TRBJ2-3|TRBV27|-
CASSLLFADTQYF
>TRBJ2-1|TRBV13|-
CASSLGFRSYEQFF